This T cell receptor beta chain is from a study of tumor and adjacent non-tumor tissue in lung cancer. In this sample, this clonotype is medium-sized. The CDR3 is 15 residues long. Trimming removed 6 bases from V and 8 bases from J; junction bases left unmatched: 11. The germline gives CDR1 MNHEY, CDR2 SVGAGI. No cell sorting was done before RNA was extracted from the tissue. This non-tumor lung sample came from over 3 cm beyond the tumor edge. Three rounds of nested PCR, following a modified ARM-PCR protocol, produced the TCRbeta library. TCRdb ran MiXCR on the multiplex PCR reads and lists one entry per CDR3 protein. The sample has roughly 44,000 distinct CDR3 sequences; 60% to 65% are singletons.

Specimen: distant non-tumor lung tissue. The chain joins TRBV6-5 to TRBJ2-1; TRBD1 agrees at 9 bases. The receptor was derived from a woman aged 40 to 50 with non-small cell lung cancer. The DNA of the CDR3 is TGTGCCAGCAGCCGGGGACAGGGAGATCGGGATGAGCAGTTCTTC. As protein: CASSRGQGDRDEQFF.